This T cell receptor beta chain emerged from a study of response to subunit inactivated influenza vaccine. General observations from the study: Authors suggested each seasonal flu vaccination may recruit only limited numbers of new T cells.

About this clonotype: No antigen is known for it.

TCRdb independently ran MiXCR on the RT-PCR reads; one entry per CDR3 protein. The data show hundreds of thousands of distinct CDR3 sequences, with 15% to 18% seen just once and around a tenth held by the top ten. This specimen consisted of PBMCs from blood, obtained roughly 12 days after vaccination. The TCR comes from a man between 45 and 60 years old who received an inactivated influenza vaccine.

The CDR3 protein is CASSPTPTAGPYEQYF. The CDR3 DNA reads TGTGCCAGCAGTCCCACCCCTACGGCAGGACCCTACGAGCAGTACTTC. The J gene is TRBJ2-7, the V gene TRBV12-3 or TRBV12-4; D not certain. The CDR3 contains 16 residues. The V gene lost 5 bases and the J gene lost 2 bases, with 19 bases spanning the gap.